This paragraph covers one TCR beta chain sequence. Its antigen remains unidentified. Sequencing was performed with immunoSEQ multiplex PCR; in TCRdb, only in-frame clones are kept and a portion is missing. Here the sample spans tens of thousands of clones, around 94% being singletons. This sample is drawn from a study of T cells after posttransplantation cyclophosphamide. Study-wide results and caveats: Recipient CMV seropositivity and CMV reactivation strongly tracked TRB clonality. Skin or GI-infiltrating T cells shared few TRB sequences with blood.

Looked up from germline, CDR1 is SGHRS and CDR2 is YFSETQ. With 0 bases removed from V and 7 bases from J, the gap between germline ends came to 10 bases. This CDR3 comprises 14 residues. This clonotype originated in a woman in her 50s in good health and a related stem cell transplant donor. Specimen: PBMCs. The gene calls are TRBV5-1 and TRBJ2-2; D is uncertain. CDR3 loop: CASSLESFGGELFF. The CDR3 DNA reads TGCGCCAGCAGCTTGGAGAGTTTTGGCGGGGAGCTGTTTTTT.